This T cell receptor (beta chain) was found in a study of CD8 T cells in ankylosing spondylitis (dated by TCRdb to between 2016 and 2019). Study-level background: T cell receptor beta repertoires were profiled in healthy donors and ankylosing spondylitis patients so that disease-linked TCR variants could be found. The full study cohort was made up of 25 ankylosing spondylitis patients and 95 to 130 healthy donors. Peripheral blood was sampled, and synovial fluid was also collected from ankylosing spondylitis patients.

In regard to this clonotype: Its specific antigen is unknown. Per-nucleotide qualities are absent, and no much larger clonotype sits a single base away.

TCRdb shows the sequencer as Illumina HiSeq 2500. Quantitative 5'-RACE with molecular barcodes was used to prepare TCR beta libraries. The study's own analysis went as follows. A new computational method, built on a probabilistic model of VDJ rearrangement, was used to identify disease-linked TCR variants. TCRdb reprocessed the public reads (quality trimming at Q25 with fastp, clone calling with MiXCR) and kept in-frame beta chains. When rows share a CDR3 protein, they turn into one entry using the most common DNA and genes. None of the V and J calls come from the authors' own analysis; TCRdb made them. This sample holds 700,000 or so distinct CDR3 sequences; 15% to 20% were observed only once. The ten largest clones capture around 20% of the sample. Results and caveats for the whole study, not just this receptor: The disease-linked clones showed a CD8+ phenotype and occurred at relatively low frequencies in peripheral blood. A TCR beta motif of about eight highly homologous amino acid variants appeared characteristic of blood from ankylosing spondylitis patients. Significant enrichment of the disease-linked clones was reported in matched synovial fluid samples from ankylosing spondylitis patients. Some TCR beta motif variants had previously been reported in synovial fluid and blood of reactive arthritis patients, which suggested common disease-initiation mechanisms.

V trim: 3 bases; J trim: 5 bases; unmatched bases: 8. The germline V gene yields SGHRS for CDR1 and YFSETQ for CDR2. There are 18 amino acids in the CDR3, from cysteine to phenylalanine inclusive. Just CDR3 DNA is preserved here, 54 bases in frame from base 1. The clonotype originates from a male donor with ankylosing spondylitis. Sequences were obtained from blood, either unsorted or a sorted T cell fraction (not recorded which). The rearranged segments are TRBV5-1 and TRBJ2-1; the central 16 bases match TRBD2. The CDR3 reads as follows: CASSSGTSGRAGNNEQFF. At the DNA level, the sequence is TGCGCCAGCAGCTCGGGGACTAGCGGGAGGGCTGGTAACAATGAGCAGTTCTTC.